This entry concerns a single T cell receptor (beta chain). The sample comes from a study of T cell responses to AZD1222 COVID-19 vaccine. Measured with immunoSEQ multiplex PCR; TCRdb has only the in-frame clones, and not every one. The sample carries fewer than 40,000 clones, 88% recorded once. The ends were cut back, 10 bases at V and 3 bases at J, with 13 bases in the middle. The CDR3 totals 12 residues. CDR1 and CDR2 (germline): LNHDA, SQIVND (reference sequence). The genes are TRBV19 and TRBJ2-7, with unresolved D. This receptor was obtained from an adult who received the MenACWY meningococcal vaccine as a control. Source: peripheral blood, taken 28 days after the second dose of the MenACWY control vaccine. The CDR3, as DNA: TGTGCCACCGCGGCGGTAAACTACGAGCAGTACTTC. Its protein is CATAAVNYEQYF.